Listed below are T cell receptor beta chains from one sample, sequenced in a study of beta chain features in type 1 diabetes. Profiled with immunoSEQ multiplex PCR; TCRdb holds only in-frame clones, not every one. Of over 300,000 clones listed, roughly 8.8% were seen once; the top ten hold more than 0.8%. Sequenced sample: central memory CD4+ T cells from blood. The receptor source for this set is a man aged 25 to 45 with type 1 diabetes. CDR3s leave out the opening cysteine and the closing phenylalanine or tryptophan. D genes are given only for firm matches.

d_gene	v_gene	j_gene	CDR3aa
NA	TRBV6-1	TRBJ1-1	ASSTLRGAEAF
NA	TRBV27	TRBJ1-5	ASSLRGTDQPQH
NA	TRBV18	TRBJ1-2	ASSDGDGYGYT
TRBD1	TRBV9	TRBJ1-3	ASSDRQGSGNTIY
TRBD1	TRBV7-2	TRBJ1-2	ASSLEGQGAVGYT
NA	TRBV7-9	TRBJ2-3	ASSLGSQGGWDTQY
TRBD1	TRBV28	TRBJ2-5	ASSGDRRAQY
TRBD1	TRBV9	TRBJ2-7	ASSYTGTGYEQY
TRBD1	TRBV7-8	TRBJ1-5	ASSFGTGESQPQH
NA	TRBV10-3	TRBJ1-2	AISEGAGSPRNYGYT
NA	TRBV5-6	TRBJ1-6	ASSFWQVGSPLH
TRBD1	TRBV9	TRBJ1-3	ASSEMQGAIY
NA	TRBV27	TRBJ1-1	ARGGDLNTEAF
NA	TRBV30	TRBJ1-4	AWSVDRSEKLF
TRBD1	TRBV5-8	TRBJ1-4	ASRGQGAEKLF
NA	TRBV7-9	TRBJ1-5	ASSQSNSNQPQH
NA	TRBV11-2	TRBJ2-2	ASSLDAGAAF
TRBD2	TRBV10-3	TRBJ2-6	AISEFLAGALSGANVLT
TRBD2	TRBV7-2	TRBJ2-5	ASSPRTSGGATSQY
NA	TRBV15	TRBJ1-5	ATSRGNDRLAEPQH
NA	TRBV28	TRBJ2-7	ASFIATYEQY
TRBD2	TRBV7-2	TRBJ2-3	ASSLDVAGASTDTQY
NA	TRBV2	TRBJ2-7	ASSEQGREY
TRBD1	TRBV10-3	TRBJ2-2	AIRAGTGTSEYHGELF
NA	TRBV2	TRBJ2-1	ASSENRGAGNEQF
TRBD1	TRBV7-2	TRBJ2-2	ASSPDRANTGELF
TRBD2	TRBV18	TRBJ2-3	ASSLAGAFTDTQY
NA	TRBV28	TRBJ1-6	ASKAPRSPLH
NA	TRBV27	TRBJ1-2	ASSASPAGFYGYT
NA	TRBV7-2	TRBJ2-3	ASNVHQGTDTQY
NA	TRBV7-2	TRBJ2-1	ASSLRGGNEQF
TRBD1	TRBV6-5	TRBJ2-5	ASTPRGLETQY
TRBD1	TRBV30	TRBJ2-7	AWSGTGYEQY
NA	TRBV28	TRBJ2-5	ASSPGTPEIQY
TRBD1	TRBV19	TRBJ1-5	ASGDRNSNQPQH
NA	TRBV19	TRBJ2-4	ASSINTNIQY
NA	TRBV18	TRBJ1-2	ASSPARQDYGYT
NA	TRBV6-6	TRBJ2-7	ASSYLPGSNYEQY
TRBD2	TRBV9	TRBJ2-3	ASSGGLAGGTDTQY
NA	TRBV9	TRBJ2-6	ASNQHPYSGANVLT
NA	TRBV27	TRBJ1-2	ASSINRVYGYT